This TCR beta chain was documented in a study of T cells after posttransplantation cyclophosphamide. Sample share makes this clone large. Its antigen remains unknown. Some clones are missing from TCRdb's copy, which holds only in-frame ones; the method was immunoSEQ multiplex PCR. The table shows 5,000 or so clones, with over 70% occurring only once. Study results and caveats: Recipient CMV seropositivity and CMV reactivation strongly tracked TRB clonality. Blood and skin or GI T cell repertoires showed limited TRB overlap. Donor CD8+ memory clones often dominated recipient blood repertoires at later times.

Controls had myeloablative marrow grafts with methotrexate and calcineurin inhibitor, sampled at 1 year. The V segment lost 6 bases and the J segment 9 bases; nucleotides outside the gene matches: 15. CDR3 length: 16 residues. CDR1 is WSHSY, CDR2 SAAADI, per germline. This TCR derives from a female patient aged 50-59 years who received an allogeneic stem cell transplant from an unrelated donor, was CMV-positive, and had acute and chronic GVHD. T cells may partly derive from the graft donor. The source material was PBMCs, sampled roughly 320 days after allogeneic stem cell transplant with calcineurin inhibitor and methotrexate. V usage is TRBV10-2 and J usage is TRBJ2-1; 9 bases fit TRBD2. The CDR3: CASSGEGSGSLSEQFF. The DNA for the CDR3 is TGCGCCAGCAGCGGGGAAGGTAGCGGGAGTCTTAGTGAGCAGTTCTTC.